These 29 T cell receptor beta chains came from one sample sequenced in a study of vaccination and CD4 T cells after COVID-19. Oncomine TCR Beta short-read sequencing was applied to DNA from cultured CD4+ T cells. TCRdb reanalysed the PCR reads using MiXCR and keeps one entry per CDR3 protein. Of more than 20,000 distinct CDR3 sequences in the sample, about 40% were seen once. Which antigens these TCRs recognize remains unknown. Noted time point: late sampling 161 to 241 days after vaccination in three convalescent patients. Specified treatment: approximately nine-day PBMC culture with coronavirus spike peptide pools or control peptides (ViraFEST assay). The starting material was CD4+ T cells from blood, cultured in vitro, obtained about 7 months after SARS-CoV-2 vaccination. The origin of the receptors is a human donor who had recovered from COVID-19.

This clonotype was seen a handful of times. The rearrangement links TRBV2 to TRBJ2-5; 7 nucleotides line up with TRBD2. The CDR3 loop spans 14 amino acids. V was pared by 5 bases and J by 5 bases, with 8 bases of the junction left unmatched. CDR1 is SNHLY and CDR2 is FYNNEI in the germline V gene. The CDR3 coding sequence is TGTGCCAGCAGTTGGGCTGGTAGCGGGGAGACCCAGTACTTC. Protein product: CASSWAGSGETQYF.

This clonotype occurred a few times. The CDR3 DNA reads as TGTGCCAGCAGTGGACTAGCGGGACCCTACAATGAGCAGTTCTTC. As protein: CASSGLAGPYNEQFF. The chain carries TRBV6-1 and TRBJ2-1; the match to TRBD2 covers 11 bases. V lost 4 bases and J lost 2; bases outside the gene matches: 1. Looked up from germline, CDR1 is MNHNS and CDR2 is SASEGT. The CDR3 is made up of 15 amino acids.

V gene TRBV20-1 combines with J gene TRBJ2-7; 12 nucleotides align to TRBD1. This CDR3 comprises 17 residues. The germline gives CDR1 DFQATT, CDR2 SNEGSKA (reference sequence). Trimming removed 6 bases from V and 7 bases from J; junction bases left unmatched: 19. The CDR3 DNA is TGCAGTGCCCATGGGGGGATCCCGGGACAGGGGGCGCGGGAGCAGTACTTC. Translation: CSAHGGIPGQGAREQYF.

The rearrangement links TRBV6-5 to TRBJ2-1; no clear D gene. The V gene's germline CDR1 is MNHEY and CDR2 SVGAGI. The CDR3 is made up of 13 amino acids. V dropped 3 bases and J dropped 0 bases, with 3 bases sitting between them. CDR3 loop: CASSYDSYNEQFF. As DNA, the CDR3 is TGTGCCAGCAGTTATGACTCCTACAATGAGCAGTTCTTC.

DNA of the CDR3: TGTGCCAGCAGTTTAGGCACCGGGGAGCTGTTTTTT. Its protein product is CASSLGTGELFF. The gene calls are TRBV28 and TRBJ2-2; no definite D call. This CDR3 is 12 amino acids long. Trimming removed 2 bases from V and 4 bases from J, with 2 bases in between. Germline CDR1 reads MDHEN; CDR2 reads SYDVKM.

V gene TRBV20-1 combines with J gene TRBJ2-5; D not certain. Trimming shortened V by 6 bases and J by 3 bases, and 14 bases separated the two germline ends. The CDR3 contains 13 residues. Germline assignment: CDR1 DFQATT and CDR2 SNEGSKA (reference sequence). The CDR3 region has the DNA TGCAGTGCCCCCATGCCGACGGAAGAGACCCAGTACTTC. Residues: CSAPMPTEETQYF.

This clonotype appeared a few times. This chain links TRBV20-1 with TRBJ2-1; 7 bases align to TRBD2. The CDR3 contains 14 residues. Per germline, CDR1 DFQATT and CDR2 SNEGSKA (reference sequence). The J segment lost 5 bases and the V segment lost 6 bases, leaving 10 bases of the junction unmatched. CDR3: CSAGRGGGNNEQFF. CDR3 sequence (DNA): TGCAGTGCGGGCCGAGGCGGGGGAAACAATGAGCAGTTCTTC.

This clonotype showed up just a few times. The chain uses TRBV28 and TRBJ2-5; TRBD1 might be the D (7 bases). Trimming shortened V by 6 bases and J by 5 bases, and 19 bases separated the two germline ends. The CDR3 is made up of 15 amino acids. Per the germline V gene, CDR1 is MDHEN and CDR2 is SYDVKM. Here the CDR3 DNA reads TGTGCCAGCAGCCTCGGGGGAGAGACAGGGGAGACCCAGTACTTC. The encoded protein is CASSLGGETGETQYF.

The chain employs TRBV7-2 and TRBJ2-7, with D perhaps matching TRBD1 (7 bases). The germline V gene has CDR1 SGHTA and CDR2 FQGNSA. The CDR3 loop spans 15 amino acids. V was cut by 5 bases and J by 2 bases, with 16 bases left in between. The CDR3 DNA reads as TGTGCCAGCAGCGGAGGGACAGACTTTACCTACGAGCAGTACTTC. Protein: CASSGGTDFTYEQYF.

This clonotype has a handful of counts. The rearrangement joins TRBV7-2 to TRBJ2-3, with no clear D. The V end was cut by 5 bases, the J end by 0 bases, with 12 bases between. The CDR3 covers 15 residues. Germline CDR1 is SGHTA and CDR2 is FQGNSA. The CDR3, as DNA: TGTGCCAGCAGCAACTACTTGACTAGCACAGATACGCAGTATTTT. This gives the protein CASSNYLTSTDTQYF.

V usage is TRBV10-3 and J usage is TRBJ1-1; perhaps TRBD1 as D (6 bases). V lost 10 bases to trimming and J lost 1 base, with 13 bases between them. This CDR3 spans 13 amino acids. Looked up from germline, CDR1 is ENHRY and CDR2 is SYGVKD. The CDR3 DNA is TGTGCCACTAACAGGGAGTGGAACACTGAAGCTTTCTTT. It yields the protein CATNREWNTEAFF.

The chain combines TRBV29-1 with TRBJ2-1; 7 bases align to TRBD2. The CDR3 totals 15 residues. The junction had 5 bases not matched to a gene; V was cut back by 1 base and J by 2 bases. Germline assignment: CDR1 SQVTM and CDR2 ANQGSEA. CDR3 in amino acids: CSVEVLAGAYNEQFF. The CDR3 bases are TGCAGCGTTGAAGTTTTGGCGGGAGCCTACAATGAGCAGTTCTTC.

The J gene is TRBJ1-1, the V gene TRBV20-1, with unresolved D. V was shortened by 0 bases and J by 2 bases, with 16 bases between the two germline ends. This CDR3 contains 16 residues. In germline, CDR1 is DFQATT, CDR2 SNEGSKA (reference sequence). In DNA form, the CDR3 reads TGCAGTGCTAGAGATCTCTTTAGGCAGGTAAACACTGAAGCTTTCTTT. Encoded protein: CSARDLFRQVNTEAFF.

This rearrangement joins TRBV11-2 to TRBJ1-2, with no clear D. This CDR3 contains 15 residues. Germline V lookup: CDR1 SGHAT, CDR2 FQNNGV. Trimming took off 6 bases at V and 4 bases at J, with 18 bases between the two ends. This chain's CDR3 is CASSHSWGSSYGYTF. The CDR3 region has the DNA TGTGCCAGCAGTCATAGTTGGGGATCCAGCTATGGCTACACCTTC.

Points on this clonotype: A read error may produce the germline difference seen at one junction end. The chain carries TRBV19 and TRBJ1-2, with a tentative D call TRBD1 (6 bases). CDR1 and CDR2 (germline): LNHDA, SQIVND (reference sequence). This CDR3 spans 13 amino acids. CDR3 nucleotides: TGTGCCAGTAGGCCGACAGGAAACTATGGCTGCACCTTC. As protein: CASRPTGNYGCTF.

The chain is built from TRBV10-3 and TRBJ2-5; D unresolved. Germline V gene lookup returns CDR1 ENHRY and CDR2 SYGVKD. The germline V and J ends were trimmed by 3 bases and 5 bases, with 10 bases remaining between them. The CDR3 extends over 13 amino acids. The CDR3 protein is CAISDFADETQYF. CDR3 bases: TGTGCCATCAGTGACTTTGCAGATGAGACCCAGTACTTC.

By share of the sample, this clonotype is medium-sized. CDR3 in amino acids: CSAGGQGSQPQHF. The CDR3 DNA sequence: TGCAGTGCTGGGGGACAGGGAAGTCAGCCCCAGCATTTT. The chain joins TRBV20-1 to TRBJ1-5; 9 bases fit TRBD1. Germline loops: CDR1 DFQATT, CDR2 SNEGSKA (reference sequence). The V segment lost 5 bases and the J segment 6 bases; nucleotides outside the gene matches: 5. The CDR3 has 13 amino acids.

The rearrangement uses TRBV6-1 and TRBJ2-7, with D perhaps being TRBD1 or TRBD2 (6 bases each). Germline CDR1 is MNHNS and CDR2 is SASEGT. Between the trimmed V and J ends, which lost 6 bases and 7 bases, there was a span of 19 bases. CDR3 size: 14 residues. CDR3 in amino acids: CASREFSGAGEQYF. In DNA form, the CDR3 reads TGTGCCAGCAGGGAATTTTCGGGGGCGGGAGAGCAGTACTTC.

The chain recombines TRBV6-4 with TRBJ2-1; no reliable D call. The V and J ends lost 2 bases and 2 bases respectively, with 10 bases between them. CDR3 length: 15 amino acids. Germline lookup yields CDR1 MRHNA and CDR2 SNTAGT. CDR3 DNA: TGTGCCAGCAGTGACGGCAGGAGAGCCTACAATGAGCAGTTCTTC. Its translation: CASSDGRRAYNEQFF.

This rearrangement joins TRBV7-2 to TRBJ1-2; D is undetermined. Trimming took 2 bases from V and 1 from J, leaving 23 bases between them. This CDR3 contains 19 residues. CDR1 is SGHTA, CDR2 FQGNSA, per germline. The CDR3 DNA reads TGTGCCAGCAGCTTATTTCTCGGGTCGGGCGGATACTTTAACTATGGCTACACCTTC. Its protein is CASSLFLGSGGYFNYGYTF.

This chain connects TRBV20-1 to TRBJ1-5; no definite D call. Between the trimmed V and J ends, which lost 6 bases and 1 base, there was a span of 13 bases. Germline CDR1 and CDR2: DFQATT and SNEGSKA (reference sequence). The CDR3 is 14 amino acids. Here the CDR3 DNA reads TGCAGTGCGGCGCCCGTGGGGAGCAATCAGCCCCAGCATTTT. This sequence encodes CSAAPVGSNQPQHF.

The chain recombines TRBV24-1 with TRBJ1-1; no clear D gene. The CDR3 sequence is 13 residues long. Germline CDR1 KGHDR, CDR2 SFDVKD. V dropped 1 base and J dropped 1 base, with 3 bases sitting between them. The CDR3 reads CATSDFWNTEAFF. The CDR3 DNA reads as TGTGCCACCAGTGATTTCTGGAACACTGAAGCTTTCTTT.

This clonotype came up a few times. V and J are TRBV20-1 and TRBJ1-5, with D possibly being TRBD1 (5 bases). Germline assignment: CDR1 DFQATT and CDR2 SNEGSKA (reference sequence). The length of the CDR3 is 15 residues. Trimming took off 0 bases at V and 6 bases at J, with 15 bases between the two ends. The CDR3 bases are TGCAGTGCTAGAGATAGGCAGGGTCCGGGTCAGCCCCAGCATTTT. The encoded protein is CSARDRQGPGQPQHF.

V is TRBV7-6 and J is TRBJ1-6; D is possibly TRBD1 (6 bases). The V end was cut by 5 bases, the J end by 6 bases, with 11 bases between. The CDR3 spans 14 residues. Germline CDR1 SGHVS, CDR2 FNYEAQ. CDR3 residues: CASSQRGPNSPLHF. DNA for the CDR3: TGTGCCAGCAGCCAACGGGGGCCTAATTCACCCCTCCACTTT.

This clonotype was picked up a small number of times. The chain is built from TRBV10-3 and TRBJ1-2, with 7 nucleotides matching TRBD1. The J segment lost 2 bases and the V segment lost 1 base, leaving 4 bases of the junction unmatched. In germline, CDR1 is ENHRY, CDR2 SYGVKD. The CDR3 consists of 15 residues. The CDR3 region has the DNA TGTGCCATCAGTGAGTTCGGACAGGCGAACTATGGCTACACCTTC. This codes for CAISEFGQANYGYTF.

This clonotype was detected a few times. The CDR3 DNA reads TGTGCCAGCAGACCTCGGGACGGCATCTCCTACGAGCAGTACTTC. This gives the protein CASRPRDGISYEQYF. The J gene is TRBJ2-7, the V gene TRBV28; D possibly matches TRBD1 or TRBD2 (5 bases each). Germline V gene lookup returns CDR1 MDHEN and CDR2 SYDVKM. The CDR3 loop spans 15 amino acids. V was pared by 6 bases and J by 0 bases, with 15 bases between.

The DNA for the CDR3 is TGTGCCAGCAAAAACGGAGGTTGGGGCGGGGAGACCCAGTACTTC. Its translation is CASKNGGWGGETQYF. The V call is TRBV6-1, the J call TRBJ2-5; TRBD1 or TRBD2 may be the D gene (5 bases each). The CDR3 consists of 15 residues. Trimming stripped 7 bases from V and 5 bases from J, with 20 bases between. Germline lookup yields CDR1 MNHNS and CDR2 SASEGT.

V usage is TRBV29-1 and J usage is TRBJ2-7; the D call may be TRBD1 or TRBD2 (5 bases each). The V end lost 4 bases, the J end lost 0 bases, and 10 bases lay between the germline ends. This CDR3 region has 13 residues. Germline CDR1 is SQVTM and CDR2 is ANQGSEA. The CDR3, as DNA: TGCAGCGTTGGCCGGGACGGCTCCTACGAGCAGTACTTC. As protein: CSVGRDGSYEQYF.

DNA of the CDR3: TGCAGTGCTCGAGGAGGACAGTTTAGCAATCAGCCCCAGCATTTT. It is translated as CSARGGQFSNQPQHF. This chain joins TRBV20-1 and TRBJ1-5; a possible D gene is TRBD1 (6 bases). Trimming took 5 bases from V and 0 from J, leaving 14 bases between them. This CDR3 has 15 residues. The germline V gene encodes CDR1 DFQATT and CDR2 SNEGSKA (reference sequence).